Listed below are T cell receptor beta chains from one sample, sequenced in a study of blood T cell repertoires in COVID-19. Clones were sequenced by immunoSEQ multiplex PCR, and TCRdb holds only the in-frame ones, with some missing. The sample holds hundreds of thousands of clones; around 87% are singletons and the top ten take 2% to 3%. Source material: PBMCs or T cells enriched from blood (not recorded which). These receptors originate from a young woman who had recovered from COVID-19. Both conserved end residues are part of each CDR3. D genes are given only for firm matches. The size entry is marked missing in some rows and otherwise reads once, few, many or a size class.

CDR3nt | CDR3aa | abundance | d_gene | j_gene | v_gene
TGCGCCAGCAGTATTGGGGAGTACCCTTATGGCTACACCTTC | CASSIGEYPYGYTF | . | . | TRBJ1-2 | TRBV5-1
TGTGCCAGCAGCCACAGGGGGCGCGCCACCGGGGAGCTGTTTTTT | CASSHRGRATGELFF | . | TRBD1 | TRBJ2-2 | TRBV27
TGCGCCAGCAGCTTAGAGGGCTACGAGCAGTACTTC | CASSLEGYEQYF | . | . | TRBJ2-7 | TRBV5-1
TGTGCCATCAGTACCCCTGGACCCACCGGGGGGGGTTACAATGAGCAGTTCTTC | CAISTPGPTGGGYNEQFF | . | TRBD2 | TRBJ2-1 | TRBV10-3
TGTGCCAGCAGCAAACCAGGGGGCATCACGAACACTGAAGCTTTCTTT | CASSKPGGITNTEAFF | . | TRBD1 | TRBJ1-1 | TRBV5-4
TGTGCCAGCAACCCCGTCGGAGGGGTGGACGAGCAGTACTTC | CASNPVGGVDEQYF | . | . | TRBJ2-7 | TRBV14
TGTGCCACCAGCAGAGAGGCCCCGGGACACACGTCTAACTATGGCTACACCTTC | CATSREAPGHTSNYGYTF | . | . | TRBJ1-2 | TRBV15
TGTGCCAGCAGCCTACCGGGACAGGGGCGCGAAAAACTGTTTTTT | CASSLPGQGREKLFF | . | TRBD1 | TRBJ1-4 | TRBV14
TGTGCCAGCAGCCAGTACGAACTAGCGGGGCACTCTGGGGCCAACGTCCTGACTTTC | CASSQYELAGHSGANVLTF | . | TRBD2 | TRBJ2-6 | TRBV4-2
TGTGCCATCAGTTTTACTAACAACGAGCAGTACTTC | CAISFTNNEQYF | . | . | TRBJ2-7 | TRBV10-3
TGCGCCAGCAGCCAAGCCGGGACAGCTAAAGAGACCCAGTACTTC | CASSQAGTAKETQYF | . | TRBD1 | TRBJ2-5 | TRBV4-1
TGTGCCAGCAGCTTACTTACGACTAGCGGGGGGTCCGGGGAGCTGTTTTTT | CASSLLTTSGGSGELFF | . | TRBD2 | TRBJ2-2 | TRBV5-8
TGTGCCAGCAGCTTGGACGGGGGAGGTAACTATGGCTACACCTTC | CASSLDGGGNYGYTF | . | . | TRBJ1-2 | TRBV5-5
TGTGCCAGTAGTACTACATTCACCGGGACACAAGCTTTCTTT | CASSTTFTGTQAFF | once | . | TRBJ1-1 | TRBV19
TGTGCCAGCTCACCGGACAGGGGGACAGATACGCAGTATTTT | CASSPDRGTDTQYF | . | TRBD1 | TRBJ2-3 | TRBV18
TGTGCCAGCAGCCAGCCGCAGGGTGGTCCAGATACGCAGTATTTT | CASSQPQGGPDTQYF | . | . | TRBJ2-3 | TRBV3-1/TRBV3-2
TGTGCCACGATGTCCGGGGACAACTATAGCAATCAGCCCCAGCATTTT | CATMSGDNYSNQPQHF | . | . | TRBJ1-5 | TRBV10-3
TGTGCCAGCAGCCTCATAAAGGGGGCTGGAAACACCATATATTTT | CASSLIKGAGNTIYF | . | . | TRBJ1-3 | TRBV3-1/TRBV3-2
TGTGCCAGCAGCCAGGACACCCTGAACACCGGGGAGCTGTTTTTT | CASSQDTLNTGELFF | few | . | TRBJ2-2 | TRBV14
TGTGCCAGCAGGGGGCTAGCGGGGGGGAACACAGATACGCAGTATTTT | CASRGLAGGNTDTQYF | . | TRBD2 | TRBJ2-3 | TRBV27
TGCGCCAGCAGCCAAGAAGGGGGGACAGGGACCCACGAGCAGTACTTC | CASSQEGGTGTHEQYF | . | TRBD1 | TRBJ2-7 | TRBV4-1
TGTGCCAGCAGCTCTGGGCCAGGACTAGCGGGGGGGCATGAGCAGTTCTTC | CASSSGPGLAGGHEQFF | . | TRBD2 | TRBJ2-1 | TRBV5-6
TGTGCCAGCAGTGAAGGGGACAGCCTTTCCCATGGCTACACCTTC | CASSEGDSLSHGYTF | . | TRBD1 | TRBJ1-2 | TRBV6-1
TGTGCCAGCAGTGACTGGGGGACTAGCGGCCTCAATGAGCAGTTCTTC | CASSDWGTSGLNEQFF | . | TRBD2 | TRBJ2-1 | TRBV6-4
TGTGCCAGCAGCTACGAACACATTACAGGGGTAAATGGCTACACCTTC | CASSYEHITGVNGYTF | . | TRBD1 | TRBJ1-2 | TRBV5-6
TGTGCCAGCAGTTTTCACCAGGGCGAAGCTTTCTTT | CASSFHQGEAFF | . | . | TRBJ1-1 | TRBV27
TGTGCCACCAGCAGAGCTGGGGCTCTCTACGAGCAGTACTTC | CATSRAGALYEQYF | . | . | TRBJ2-7 | TRBV15
TGTGCCAGCAGCGGGGGCCATTGGAATGAAGCTTTCTTT | CASSGGHWNEAFF | . | . | TRBJ1-1 | TRBV9
TGTGCCAGCAGCCAAGACTTCAATGAGCAGTTCTTC | CASSQDFNEQFF | once | . | TRBJ2-1 | TRBV14